This T cell receptor (beta chain) was obtained from a study of PD-1 blockade in classical Hodgkin lymphoma (dated by TCRdb to 2020 to 2022). About the study as a whole: Nivolumab dosing was 3 mg/kg intravenously every 2 weeks, continuing until either disease progression or unacceptable toxicity. The study used CyTOF and TCR beta sequencing to define a peripheral blood immune signature of response to PD-1 blockade in classical Hodgkin lymphoma. Beyond this particular receptor, the publication reports: Lower diversity was observed in patients in whom nivolumab was started less than 1 year after ASCT, and these patients were excluded from later analyses so that confounding by immune reconstitution would be avoided. CD4+ but not CD8+ TCR diversity rose significantly by C4D1 (p=0.0027 vs p=0.16), most apparent in complete responders (p=0.02). Trial patients achieving complete response had baseline diversity similar to newly diagnosed patients, whereas partial responders and progressors had significantly lower diversity. Only a single clinical trial cohort was studied, and what caused the repertoire differences, possibly disease activity or prior therapy, remained undefined. Baseline TCR diversity was reported to be lower in newly diagnosed patients than in healthy donors, and even lower in relapsed/refractory patients.

This clone was counted only a few times. This clone's antigen is unknown. Base qualities are not at hand, and no much larger clone is one base apart. CDR1 ENHRY and CDR2 SYGVKD are derived from the germline V gene. V and J are trimmed by 7 bases and 3 bases, and the gene matches miss 5 bases of the junction. CDR3 length: 13 amino acids, cysteine to phenylalanine. Left in the record is the CDR3 DNA by itself, 39 bases read in frame from the first base. The time point label on this specimen signifies: cycle 1 day 1 (C1D1), immediately before nivolumab initiation. Relapse after autologous stem cell transplantation had occurred in all trial patients, and cohorts A, B and C were distinguished by prior brentuximab vedotin exposure. The trial cohort was composed of approximately 56 patients with relapsed/refractory classical Hodgkin lymphoma, for whom complete response, partial response or progressive disease was recorded as best overall response. In the multi-cohort phase II CheckMate 205 trial, trial patients received single-agent nivolumab. An independent review committee assessed best overall response by applying the 2007 International Working Group response criteria. Trial PBMCs were obtained immediately prior to nivolumab initiation (C1D1) and on therapy at cycle 2 day 1 and cycle 4 day 1. Peripheral blood was collected in 8 mL Vacutainer Cell Preparation Tubes, from which PBMCs were isolated by centrifugation and then cryopreserved.

Genomic DNA was extracted with the Qiagen DNeasy kit from unsorted PBMCs and from negatively selected CD4+ and CD8+ fractions. Using primers that anneal to V and J segments, immunoSEQ multiplex PCR amplified the TCR beta CDR3 regions. A synthetic immune receptor repertoire was used to minimize amplification bias, and any remaining bias was removed computationally after sequencing. For the original study's pipeline: Custom Python scripts were used to quantify repertoire diversity as the Shannon entropy index. Unsorted, CD4+ and CD8+ repertoires were analyzed separately, except in combined analyses where CD4+ and CD8+ sequences were merged in silico. A clone counted as expanded when the clone's frequency after treatment rose at least 2-fold relative to C1D1, and clones undetected at baseline were given a pseudocount of 0.5. Singleton clones were defined as clones with 0 or 1 copy at C1D1, and non-singleton clones were defined as clones with 2 or more copies. By matching protein sequences in sorted samples from the same patient, clones expanded in unsorted samples were annotated as CD4+, CD8+ or unknown. Wilcoxon tests on paired samples were used to test diversity changes from C1D1 to C4D1. The table comes from immuneACCESS by way of TCRdb, which keeps in-frame sequences with V and J called. Part of the clones is missing from these tables; in studies checked, under half for an unresolved V gene and the rest for unknown reasons. V, J and clone size were drawn from that table, and D and trimming were deduced from the DNA. The sample table records some 38,000 clones; 76% of these occur just once. Of the sample, 9.5% to 13% is held by the ten largest clones.

This TCR came from a human donor with classical Hodgkin lymphoma. Source: peripheral blood mononuclear cells (PBMCs), taken at baseline. The V and J segments used are TRBV10-3 and TRBJ2-7; 8 bases in the middle match TRBD2. The CDR3 region has the sequence CAITASGSYEQYF. The sequenced DNA is TGTGCCATCACAGCGAGCGGGAGCTACGAGCAGTACTTC.